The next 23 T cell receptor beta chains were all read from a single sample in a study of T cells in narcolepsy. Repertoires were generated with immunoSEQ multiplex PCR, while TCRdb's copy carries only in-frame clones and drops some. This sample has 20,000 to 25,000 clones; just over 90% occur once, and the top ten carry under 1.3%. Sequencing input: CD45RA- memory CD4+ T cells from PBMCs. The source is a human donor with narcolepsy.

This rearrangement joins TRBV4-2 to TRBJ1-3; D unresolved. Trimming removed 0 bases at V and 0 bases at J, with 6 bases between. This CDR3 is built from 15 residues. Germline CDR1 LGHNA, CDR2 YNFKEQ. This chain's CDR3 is CASSQEGGSGNTIYF. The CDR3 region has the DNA TGTGCCAGCAGCCAAGAAGGAGGCTCTGGAAACACCATATATTTT.

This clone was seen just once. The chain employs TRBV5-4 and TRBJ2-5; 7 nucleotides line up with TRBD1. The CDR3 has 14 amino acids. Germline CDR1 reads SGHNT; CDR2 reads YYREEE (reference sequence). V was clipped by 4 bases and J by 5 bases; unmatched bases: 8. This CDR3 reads CASSPKQGWETQYF. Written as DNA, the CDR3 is TGTGCCAGCAGCCCAAAACAGGGGTGGGAGACCCAGTACTTC.

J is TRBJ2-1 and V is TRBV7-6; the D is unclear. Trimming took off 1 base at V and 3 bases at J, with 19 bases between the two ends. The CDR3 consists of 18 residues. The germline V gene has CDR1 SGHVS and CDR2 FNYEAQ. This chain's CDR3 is CASSLGRSLTSIYNEQFF. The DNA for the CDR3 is TGTGCCAGCAGCTTAGGCCGTAGCCTCACGTCGATCTACAATGAGCAGTTCTTC.

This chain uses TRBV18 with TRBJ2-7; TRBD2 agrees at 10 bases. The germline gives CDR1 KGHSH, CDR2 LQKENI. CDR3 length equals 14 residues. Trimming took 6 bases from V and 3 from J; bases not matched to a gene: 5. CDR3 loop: CASSSGRAVYEQYF. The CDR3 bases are TGTGCCAGCTCGAGCGGGAGGGCAGTCTACGAGCAGTACTTC.

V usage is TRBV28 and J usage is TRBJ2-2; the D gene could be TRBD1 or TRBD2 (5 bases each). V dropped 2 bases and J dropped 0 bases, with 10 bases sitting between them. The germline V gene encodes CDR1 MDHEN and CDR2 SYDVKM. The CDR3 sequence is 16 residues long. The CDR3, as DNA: TGTGCCAGCAGTTTAAAAAGGGGACCGAACACCGGGGAGCTGTTTTTT. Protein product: CASSLKRGPNTGELFF.

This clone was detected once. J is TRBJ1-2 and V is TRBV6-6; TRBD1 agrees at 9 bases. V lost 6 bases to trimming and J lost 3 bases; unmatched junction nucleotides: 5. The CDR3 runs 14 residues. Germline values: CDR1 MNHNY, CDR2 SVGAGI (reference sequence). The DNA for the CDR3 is TGTGCCAGCAGCTCCGGACAGGGGTACTATGGCTACACCTTC. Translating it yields CASSSGQGYYGYTF.

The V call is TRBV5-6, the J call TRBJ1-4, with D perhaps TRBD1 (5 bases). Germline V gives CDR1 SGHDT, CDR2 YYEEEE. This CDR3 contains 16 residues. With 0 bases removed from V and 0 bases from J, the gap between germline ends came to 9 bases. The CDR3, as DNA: TGTGCCAGCAGCTTGGTTGGGGCAACAACTAATGAAAAACTGTTTTTT. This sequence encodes CASSLVGATTNEKLFF.

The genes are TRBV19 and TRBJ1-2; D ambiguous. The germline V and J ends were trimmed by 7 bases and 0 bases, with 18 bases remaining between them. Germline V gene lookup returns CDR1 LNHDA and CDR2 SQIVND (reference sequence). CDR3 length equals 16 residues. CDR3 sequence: CASNVWGNRANYGYTF. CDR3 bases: TGTGCCAGTAATGTTTGGGGTAATCGAGCTAACTATGGCTACACCTTC. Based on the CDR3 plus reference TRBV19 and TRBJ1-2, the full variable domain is DGGITQSPKYLFRKEGQNVTLSCEQNLNHDAMYWYRQDPGQGLRLIYYSQIVNDFQKGDIAEGYSVSREKKESFPLTVTSAQKNPTAFYLCASNVWGNRANYGYTFGSGTRLTVV.

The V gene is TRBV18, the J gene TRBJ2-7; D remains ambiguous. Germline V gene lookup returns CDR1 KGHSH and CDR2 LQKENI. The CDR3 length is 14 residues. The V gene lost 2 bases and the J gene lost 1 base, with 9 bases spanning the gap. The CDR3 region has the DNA TGTGCCAGCTCACCAGTGAAGTATTCCTACGAGCAGTACTTC. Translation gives CASSPVKYSYEQYF.

The CDR3 spells CASTTGGLSNEKLFF. The CDR3 bases are TGTGCCAGCACCACCGGAGGGCTCTCCAATGAAAAACTGTTTTTT. The chain joins TRBV25-1 to TRBJ1-4, with D uncertain. V lost 7 bases to trimming and J lost 5 bases, with 17 bases between them. The germline CDR1 and CDR2 sequences are MGHDK and SYGVNS. The CDR3 covers 15 residues.

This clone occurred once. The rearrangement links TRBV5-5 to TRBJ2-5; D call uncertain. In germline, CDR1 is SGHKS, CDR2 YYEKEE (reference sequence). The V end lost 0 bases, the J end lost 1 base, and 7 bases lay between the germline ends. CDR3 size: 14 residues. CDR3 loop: CASSLANSQETQYF. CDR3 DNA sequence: TGTGCCAGCAGCTTGGCCAACAGCCAAGAGACCCAGTACTTC. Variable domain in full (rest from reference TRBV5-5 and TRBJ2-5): DAGVTQSPTHLIKTRGQQVTLRCSPISGHKSVSWYQQVLGQGPQFIFQYYEKEERGRGNFPDRFSARQFPNYSSELNVNALLLGDSALYLCASSLANSQETQYFGPGTRLLVL.

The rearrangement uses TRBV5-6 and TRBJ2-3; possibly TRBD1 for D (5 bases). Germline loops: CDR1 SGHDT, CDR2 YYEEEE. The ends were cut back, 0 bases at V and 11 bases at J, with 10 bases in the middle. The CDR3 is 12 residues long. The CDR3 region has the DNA TGTGCCAGCAGCTTGGCTATAGGGGTGCAGTATTTT. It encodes CASSLAIGVQYF.

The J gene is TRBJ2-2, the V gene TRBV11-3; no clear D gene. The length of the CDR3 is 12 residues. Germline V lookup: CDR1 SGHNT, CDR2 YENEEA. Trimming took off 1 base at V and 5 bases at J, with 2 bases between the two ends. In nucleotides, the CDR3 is TGTGCCAGCAGCTTAGTAACCGGGGAGCTGTTTTTT. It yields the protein CASSLVTGELFF. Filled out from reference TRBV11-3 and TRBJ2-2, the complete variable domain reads EAGVVQSPRYKIIEKKQPVAFWCNPISGHNTLYWYLQNLGQGPELLIRYENEEAVDDSQLPKDRFSAERLKGVDSTLKIQPAELGDSAVYLCASSLVTGELFFGEGSRLTVL.

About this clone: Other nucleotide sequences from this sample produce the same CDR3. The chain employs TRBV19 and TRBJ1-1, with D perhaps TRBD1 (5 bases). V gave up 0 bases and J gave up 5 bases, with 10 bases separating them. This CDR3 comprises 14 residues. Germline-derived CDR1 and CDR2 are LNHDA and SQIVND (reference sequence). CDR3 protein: CASSIDRVGTEAFF. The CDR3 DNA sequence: TGTGCCAGTAGTATAGACAGGGTGGGGACTGAAGCTTTCTTT.

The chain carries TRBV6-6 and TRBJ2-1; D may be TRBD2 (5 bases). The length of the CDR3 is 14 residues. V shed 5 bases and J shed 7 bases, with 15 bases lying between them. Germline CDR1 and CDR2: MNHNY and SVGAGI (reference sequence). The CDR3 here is CASSRTEYGNEQFF. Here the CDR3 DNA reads TGTGCCAGCAGTCGGACTGAGTATGGGAATGAGCAGTTCTTC.

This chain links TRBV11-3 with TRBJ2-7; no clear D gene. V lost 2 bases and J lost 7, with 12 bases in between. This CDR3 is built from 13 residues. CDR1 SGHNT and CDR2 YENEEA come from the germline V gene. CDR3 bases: TGTGCCAGCAGCTTACAGGTGGACGAGGAGCAGTACTTC. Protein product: CASSLQVDEEQYF. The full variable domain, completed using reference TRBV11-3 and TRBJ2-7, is EAGVVQSPRYKIIEKKQPVAFWCNPISGHNTLYWYLQNLGQGPELLIRYENEEAVDDSQLPKDRFSAERLKGVDSTLKIQPAELGDSAVYLCASSLQVDEEQYFGPGTRLTVT.

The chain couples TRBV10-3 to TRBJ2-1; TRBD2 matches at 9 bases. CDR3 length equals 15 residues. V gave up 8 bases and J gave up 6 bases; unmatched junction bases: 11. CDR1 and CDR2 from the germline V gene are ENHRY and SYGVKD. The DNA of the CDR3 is TGTGCCATCGACCCCGGGCTAGCGGGACGCAATGAGCAGTTCTTC. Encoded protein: CAIDPGLAGRNEQFF.

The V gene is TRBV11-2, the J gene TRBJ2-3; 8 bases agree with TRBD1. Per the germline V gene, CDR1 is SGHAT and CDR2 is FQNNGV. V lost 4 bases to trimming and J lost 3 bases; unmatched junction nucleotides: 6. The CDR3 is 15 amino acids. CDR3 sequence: CASSSDREATDTQYF. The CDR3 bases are TGTGCCAGCAGCTCGGACAGGGAAGCGACAGATACGCAGTATTTT.

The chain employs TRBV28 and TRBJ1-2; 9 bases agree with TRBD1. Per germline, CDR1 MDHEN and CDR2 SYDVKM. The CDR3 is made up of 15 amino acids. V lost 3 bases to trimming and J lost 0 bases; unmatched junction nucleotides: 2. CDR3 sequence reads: CASSLGTGTNYGYTF. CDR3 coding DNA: TGTGCCAGCAGTTTGGGGACAGGGACTAACTATGGCTACACCTTC.

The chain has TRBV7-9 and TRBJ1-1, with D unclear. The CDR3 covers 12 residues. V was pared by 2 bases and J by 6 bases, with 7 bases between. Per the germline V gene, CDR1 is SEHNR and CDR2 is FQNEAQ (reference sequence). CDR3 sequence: CASSLTPAEAFF. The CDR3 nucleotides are TGTGCCAGCAGCTTAACACCCGCTGAAGCTTTCTTT. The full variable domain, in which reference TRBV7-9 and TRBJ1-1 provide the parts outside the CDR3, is DTGVSQNPRHKITKRGQNVTFRCDPISEHNRLYWYRQTLGQGPEFLTYFQNEAQLEKSRLLSDRFSAERPKGSFSTLEIQRTEQGDSAMYLCASSLTPAEAFFGQGTRLTVV.

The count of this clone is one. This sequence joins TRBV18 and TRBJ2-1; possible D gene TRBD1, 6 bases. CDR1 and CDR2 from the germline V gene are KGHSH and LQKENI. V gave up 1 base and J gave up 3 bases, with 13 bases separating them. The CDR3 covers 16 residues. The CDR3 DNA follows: TGTGCCAGCTCACCACTACAGGGTCGCTACTACAATGAGCAGTTCTTC. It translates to CASSPLQGRYYNEQFF.

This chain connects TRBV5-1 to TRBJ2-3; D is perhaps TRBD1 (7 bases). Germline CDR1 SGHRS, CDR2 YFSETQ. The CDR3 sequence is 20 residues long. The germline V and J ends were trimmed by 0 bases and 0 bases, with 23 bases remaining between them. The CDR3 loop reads CASSLVGQSRRAGSTDTQYF. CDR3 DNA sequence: TGCGCCAGCAGCTTGGTGGGACAGTCTAGGAGGGCTGGTAGCACAGATACGCAGTATTTT.

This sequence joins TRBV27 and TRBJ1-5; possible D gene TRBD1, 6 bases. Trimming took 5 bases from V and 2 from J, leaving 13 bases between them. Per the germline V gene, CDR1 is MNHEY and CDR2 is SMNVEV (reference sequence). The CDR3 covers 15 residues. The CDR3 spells CASSLDRNRNQPQHF. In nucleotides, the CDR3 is TGTGCCAGCAGTCTTGACAGGAACCGCAATCAGCCCCAGCATTTT.